This record concerns one T cell receptor beta chain sequence. As yet, its antigen is unknown. The CDR3 runs 12 residues. Germline V gives CDR1 SGDLS, CDR2 YYNGEE. Trimming left V 3 bases short and J 4 bases short, with 7 bases between. This sample is drawn from a study of cytotoxic CD8 clonotypes in ibrutinib-treated CLL. At the level of the study: Of a cohort that held 11 relapsed/refractory and roughly 14 treatment-naive patients, 17 to 18 were IGHV unmutated. Once treatment had gone on for a median of around eleven months, range 6 to 36, response samples were drawn.

Profiling relied on immunoSEQ multiplex PCR, and the TCRdb table lists in-frame clones only, not all of them. The sample shows some 310,000 clones, 80% of them seen only once. Whole-study findings and limits: Exceeding age-matched healthy donors, baseline clonality also tracked the counts of circulating CD8+ T cells. A difference in sampling times existed between sustained-remission and progressing patients.

This specimen consisted of PBMCs, obtained before ibrutinib treatment. The J gene is TRBJ1-1, the V gene TRBV9; D gene uncertain. The clonotype was recovered from a human donor with chronic lymphocytic leukemia. DNA of the CDR3: TGTGCCAGCAGCGACCTTTTCACTGAAGCTTTCTTT. It yields the protein CASSDLFTEAFF.